This TCR beta chain was sequenced during a study of T cells in Graves' hyperthyroidism and ophthalmopathy. Amplified TCR beta CDR3 regions derived from RNA transcripts. The TCR CDR3 was amplified in a first-round RT-PCR using the HTBI primer set. TCRdb itself ran the multiplex PCR reads through MiXCR, one entry per CDR3 protein. The sample holds approximately 430,000 distinct CDR3 sequences, about 14% seen once. The germline V gene has CDR1 MNHNS and CDR2 SASEGT. Deletions cut 8 bases from V and 2 bases from J, with 21 bases between. This CDR3 comprises 17 residues. In its sample, this clonotype was seen many times.

This chain uses TRBV6-1 with TRBJ2-2; D possibly uses TRBD1 or TRBD2 (6 bases each). The sample was blood. The receptor was derived from a man aged 18 to 35 with Graves' ophthalmopathy. CDR3 amino acids: CASSPRGEGGNTGELFF. CDR3 coding DNA: TGTGCCAGCTCCCCCAGAGGAGAGGGGGGCAACACCGGGGAGCTGTTTTTT.